One T cell receptor (beta chain) is described in this entry. The germline V gene encodes CDR1 SGHDT and CDR2 YYEEEE. V dropped 4 bases and J dropped 0 bases, with 17 bases sitting between them. The CDR3 totals 16 residues. The data were obtained in a study of CD8 T cells in Susac syndrome. CD8+ and CD4+ T cells from blood underwent TCR beta sequencing. Reverse transcription of roughly 0.5 to 1 ug RNA was performed with random hexamers. TCRdb re-derived calls from the immunoSEQ multiplex PCR reads in MiXCR, one entry per CDR3 protein. Of fewer than 140,000 distinct CDR3 sequences listed, approximately 94% are singletons.

The chain uses TRBV5-6 and TRBJ2-7; no definite D call. This TCR was recovered from a human donor with Susac syndrome. Sequencing was done on a sample of CD8+ T cells from PBMCs. CDR3 in DNA: TGTGCCAGCAGCCAAGGAAGCGCTTTGAGCTCCTACGAGCAGTACTTC. It is translated as CASSQGSALSSYEQYF.